The clone carrying this TCR beta chain was detected only a few times. Its antigen remains unknown. This sample was included in a study of shared clonotypes between healthy human individuals. Whole-study findings and limits: Generally, naive subsets came out with larger estimated richness than memory subsets.

V gave up 4 bases and J gave up 4 bases; unmatched junction bases: 3. Germline CDR1 and CDR2: MNHNS and SASEGT. This CDR3 comprises 14 residues. Some clones are missing from TCRdb's copy, which holds only in-frame ones; the method was immunoSEQ multiplex PCR. The sample consists of 600,000 to 750,000 clones, roughly 72% of them appearing once. Sequenced: memory CD4+ T cells sorted from blood. Subset of the sample: CD45RA-negative fraction. The sequence came from a woman in her 30s in good health. The V and J genes are TRBV6-1 and TRBJ2-2, with 7 bases that match TRBD1. CDR3 DNA sequence: TGTGCCAGCAGTGGACAGGGAAGCACCGGGGAGCTGTTTTTT. Its translation is CASSGQGSTGELFF.